The entry below describes one T cell receptor (beta chain). Profiling relied on immunoSEQ multiplex PCR, and the TCRdb table lists in-frame clones only, not all of them. The sample carries roughly 550,000 clones, around 78% recorded once. With V trimmed by 5 bases and J by 0 bases, 16 bases remained unmatched. CDR1 SGHAT and CDR2 FQDESV come from the germline V gene (reference sequence). The CDR3 has 19 residues. This sample was taken from a study of shared T cell receptors in the human thymus. Separately, the same data were catalogued under a study of human thymus T cells.

This clonotype was sampled from a boy under two years old with a congenital heart defect. The sequenced sample was thymocytes. V gene TRBV11-1 combines with J gene TRBJ2-7; 10 bases agree with TRBD2. The CDR3 is CASSHGVGLAGAFSYEQYF. The CDR3 DNA reads TGTGCCAGCAGCCACGGGGTAGGGCTAGCGGGAGCCTTCTCCTACGAGCAGTACTTC.